What follows are 27 T cell receptor beta chains derived from one specimen sequenced in a study of blood T cell repertoires in COVID-19 (dated by TCRdb to about 2020). Library method: the immunoSEQ multiplex PCR assay. Here the immuneACCESS table is served through TCRdb, limited to in-frame sequences with V and J called. Missing clones are a known gap in these copies; in checked studies unresolved V genes cover under half, and the rest lacks a known reason. The sample profile shows around 200,000 clones; about 86% of them were found once. The ten biggest clones cover 20% to 25% of the sample. Sequences were obtained from peripheral blood. The receptors here all came from a man in his 70s with active or convalescent COVID-19.

In this sample, this clone turned up once. This chain connects TRBV28 to TRBJ1-2; 11 bases are a match to TRBD1. After removal of 6 bases from V and 7 bases from J, the junction contained 7 bases not matched to a gene. The CDR3 runs to 14 residues. The germline V gene has CDR1 MDHEN and CDR2 SYDVKM. The CDR3 DNA sequence: TGTGCCAGCAGCTACGGACAGGGGGCAGGTGGCTACACCTTC. Protein product: CASSYGQGAGGYTF.

The genes are TRBV18 and TRBJ2-7, with 10 bases that match TRBD1. Germline CDR1 KGHSH, CDR2 LQKENI. The CDR3 has 17 residues. V was clipped by 3 bases and J by 3 bases; unmatched bases: 11. The CDR3 loop reads CASSPGLGTGEYYEQYF. The CDR3 nucleotides are TGTGCCAGCTCACCGGGGTTAGGGACAGGGGAATACTACGAGCAGTACTTC.

The chain uses TRBV27 and TRBJ2-7; 8 nucleotides line up with TRBD1. The trim removed 4 bases at V and 4 bases at J, leaving 12 bases unmatched. This CDR3 contains 16 residues. Germline V gene lookup returns CDR1 MNHEY and CDR2 SMNVEV (reference sequence). The CDR3 region has the DNA TGTGCCAGCAGTTCCCTGCAACAGGGGGAGGCTTACGAGCAGTACTTC. Protein sequence: CASSSLQQGEAYEQYF.

V gene TRBV4-3 combines with J gene TRBJ1-2; 8 positions agree with TRBD1. Looked up from germline, CDR1 is LGHNA and CDR2 is YSLEER. Unmatched junction bases numbered 8, after V lost 1 base and J lost 7 bases. This CDR3 spans 15 amino acids. CDR3 nucleotide sequence: TGCGCCAGCAGCCAAGTCCCCGGGACAGGATTTGGCTACACCTTC. Its translation is CASSQVPGTGFGYTF.

The rearrangement uses TRBV7-9 and TRBJ1-4; possibly TRBD1 for D (6 bases). V shed 5 bases and J shed 5 bases, with 15 bases lying between them. Germline CDR1 is SEHNR and CDR2 is FQNEAQ (reference sequence). The CDR3 extends over 15 amino acids. The CDR3 DNA is TGTGCCAGCAGCACCCGGGACAAACTGAATGAAAAACTGTTTTTT. Protein: CASSTRDKLNEKLFF.

The rearrangement joins TRBV28 to TRBJ2-1; possible D gene TRBD1, 5 bases. Per the germline V gene, CDR1 is MDHEN and CDR2 is SYDVKM. V was clipped by 6 bases and J by 6 bases, with 15 bases between them. The CDR3 totals 14 residues. CDR3: CASSRTARANEQFF. The CDR3 DNA sequence: TGTGCCAGCAGCCGAACAGCCAGGGCCAATGAGCAGTTCTTC.

In the case of this clone: The same CDR3 is also encoded by other DNA sequences in this sample. The V call is TRBV5-1, the J call TRBJ2-5, with D possibly TRBD2 on 5 matching bases. The germline V gene encodes CDR1 SGHRS and CDR2 YFSETQ. This CDR3 has 14 residues. V gave up 0 bases and J gave up 5 bases, with 11 bases separating them. CDR3 nucleotides: TGCGCCAGCAGCTTGGGTACGGGCGGGGAGACCCAGTACTTC. It codes for CASSLGTGGETQYF.

The genes are TRBV11-3 and TRBJ1-1; 8 bases are shared with TRBD1. This CDR3 has 18 amino acids. With V trimmed by 1 base and J by 4 bases, 14 bases remained unmatched. Germline V lookup: CDR1 SGHNT, CDR2 YENEEA. CDR3 residues: CASSLGMGTGTGGTEAFF. The DNA of the CDR3 is TGTGCCAGCAGCTTAGGGATGGGCACCGGGACAGGCGGCACTGAAGCTTTCTTT. The entire variable domain, with the rest obtained from reference TRBV11-3 and TRBJ1-1, is as follows: EAGVVQSPRYKIIEKKQPVAFWCNPISGHNTLYWYLQNLGQGPELLIRYENEEAVDDSQLPKDRFSAERLKGVDSTLKIQPAELGDSAVYLCASSLGMGTGTGGTEAFFGQGTRLTVV.

This clone has a single count. The gene calls are TRBV18 and TRBJ1-4; no definite D call. CDR3 size: 15 residues. The germline CDR1 and CDR2 sequences are KGHSH and LQKENI. V was cut by 4 bases and J by 1 base, with 10 bases left in between. CDR3 DNA: TGTGCCAGCTCACTTTCTCCGGGAACTAATGAAAAACTGTTTTTT. Translating gives CASSLSPGTNEKLFF.

The count of this clone is one. J is TRBJ1-2 and V is TRBV27; 9 bases fit TRBD1. Germline V lookup: CDR1 MNHEY, CDR2 SMNVEV (reference sequence). The CDR3 is 14 amino acids. With 6 bases clipped from V and 4 bases from J, the junction kept 6 bases outside the gene matches. The chain's CDR3 is CASSWTGEVYGYTF. For the CDR3, the DNA is TGTGCCAGCAGCTGGACAGGGGAGGTCTATGGCTACACCTTC.

The J gene is TRBJ1-5, the V gene TRBV12-5, with 12 bases matching TRBD1. The J segment lost 4 bases and the V segment lost 7 bases, leaving 14 bases of the junction unmatched. Per the germline V gene, CDR1 is LGHNT and CDR2 is FRNRAP. This CDR3 region has 18 residues. CDR3 in amino acids: CASATGTGGPPWNQPQHF. The CDR3 region has the DNA TGTGCTAGTGCTACTGGGACAGGGGGCCCCCCCTGGAATCAGCCCCAGCATTTT.

The J gene is TRBJ1-5, the V gene TRBV18; 11 bases are shared with TRBD1. Germline V gene lookup returns CDR1 KGHSH and CDR2 LQKENI. The CDR3 totals 14 residues. V shed 2 bases and J 7 bases; nucleotides not matched to a gene: 1. In DNA form, the CDR3 reads TGTGCCAGCTCACCAGGACAGGGGGCACAGCCCCAGCATTTT. Translation: CASSPGQGAQPQHF.

CDR3 coding DNA: TGTGCCAGTAGTATAGAGGCAGTTATGAACACTGAAGCTTTCTTT. It is translated as CASSIEAVMNTEAFF. This chain joins TRBV19 and TRBJ1-1; the D is unclear. The CDR3 spans 15 residues. CDR1 and CDR2 from the germline V gene are LNHDA and SQIVND (reference sequence). V was trimmed by 0 bases and J by 0 bases, leaving 8 bases between them.

The rearrangement uses TRBV28 and TRBJ1-5, with TRBD1 as a possible D gene (5 bases). The CDR3 consists of 15 residues. The germline V gene encodes CDR1 MDHEN and CDR2 SYDVKM. V was pared by 7 bases and J by 1 base, with 14 bases between. The CDR3 bases are TGTGCCAGCAACTCCCTGGGGGGAAGCAATCAGCCCCAGCATTTT. Translated, it gives CASNSLGGSNQPQHF.

DNA of the CDR3: TGTGCCAGCAGTAACTCGGACAGGGCGGAGGGCTACACCTTC. It translates to CASSNSDRAEGYTF. The chain has TRBV27 and TRBJ1-2; TRBD1 agrees at 8 bases. This CDR3 is built from 14 residues. The V and J ends lost 5 bases and 8 bases, in that order; junction bases with no gene match: 10. Germline assignment: CDR1 MNHEY and CDR2 SMNVEV (reference sequence).

The rearrangement uses TRBV7-2 and TRBJ2-1; 9 bases match TRBD2. This CDR3 has 16 amino acids. Germline trimming cut 7 bases from V and 2 bases from J; bases unmatched to any gene: 9. Germline CDR1 reads SGHTA; CDR2 reads FQGNSA. For the CDR3, the DNA is TGTGCCAGCACCCTAGGAGGCGGGAGGGCCTACAATGAGCAGTTCTTC. Translating gives CASTLGGGRAYNEQFF.

This clone was counted once. This chain joins TRBV7-2 and TRBJ2-7; 8 bases are a match to TRBD1. V lost 5 bases, J lost 7 bases, and 7 bases stayed unmatched. In germline, CDR1 is SGHTA, CDR2 FQGNSA. This CDR3 comprises 13 residues. Here the CDR3 reads CASSGQGASEQYF. CDR3 DNA: TGTGCCAGCAGCGGACAGGGAGCTAGTGAGCAGTACTTC.

The J gene is TRBJ2-5, the V gene TRBV19, with 9 nucleotides matching TRBD1. CDR3 length: 15 residues. V was pared by 7 bases and J by 4 bases, with 10 bases of the junction left unmatched. CDR1 and CDR2 (germline): LNHDA, SQIVND (reference sequence). Here the CDR3 reads CASNDPQGAGETQYF. CDR3 coding DNA: TGTGCCAGTAACGACCCACAGGGGGCAGGAGAGACCCAGTACTTC.

V and J are TRBV18 and TRBJ2-5; possibly TRBD1 for D (5 bases). This CDR3 comprises 15 residues. The germline V and J ends were trimmed by 3 bases and 5 bases, with 16 bases remaining between them. The germline V gene has CDR1 KGHSH and CDR2 LQKENI. CDR3 DNA: TGTGCCAGCTCACCTCTAGACAGTGCCGGTGAGACCCAGTACTTC. Its protein product is CASSPLDSAGETQYF.

This clone was recorded once. The rearrangement joins TRBV5-4 to TRBJ2-1; D gene unclear. Germline-derived CDR1 and CDR2 are SGHNT and YYREEE (reference sequence). The CDR3 totals 11 residues. V shed 5 bases and J shed 6 bases, with 6 bases lying between them. CDR3 loop: CASSMSNEQFF. For the CDR3, the DNA is TGTGCCAGCAGTATGAGCAATGAGCAGTTCTTC.

This clone was seen only a few times. The sample carries other DNA sequences with the same CDR3. The chain uses TRBV7-2 and TRBJ2-7, with D perhaps TRBD2 (7 bases). V was clipped by 3 bases and J by 4 bases, with 10 bases between them. Per the germline V gene, CDR1 is SGHTA and CDR2 is FQGNSA. This CDR3 is 13 amino acids long. Written as DNA, the CDR3 is TGTGCCAGCAGCTTTAGGGGGGGTTACGAGCAGTACTTC. Protein: CASSFRGGYEQYF.

V is TRBV7-2 and J is TRBJ1-6; D gene uncertain. This CDR3 spans 14 amino acids. Germline-derived CDR1 and CDR2 are SGHTA and FQGNSA. V lost 1 base to trimming and J lost 6 bases, with 7 bases between them. CDR3 DNA: TGTGCCAGCAGCTTAGTGAGAATTAATTCACCCCTCCACTTT. Protein: CASSLVRINSPLHF.

This clone was seen a handful of times. This rearrangement joins TRBV19 to TRBJ2-7, with 10 bases identical to TRBD2. The CDR3 extends over 15 amino acids. Germline V CDR1 and CDR2: LNHDA, SQIVND (reference sequence). Trimming at V came to 3 bases and at J to 4 bases, leaving 6 bases not matched to a gene. This CDR3 reads CASSMVAGGVYEQYF. The CDR3 nucleotides read TGTGCCAGTAGTATGGTAGCGGGAGGAGTTTACGAGCAGTACTTC.

This chain links TRBV3-1 (or the pseudogene TRBV3-2) with TRBJ1-4; D possibly corresponds to TRBD1 (5 bases). Germline V gene sequence: CDR1 LGHDT, CDR2 YNNKEL (reference sequence). The CDR3 totals 17 residues. V lost 1 base to trimming and J lost 0 bases, with 12 bases between them. Here the CDR3 reads CASSQVGGVATNEKLFF. The CDR3 DNA is TGTGCCAGCAGCCAAGTCGGGGGGGTTGCAACTAATGAAAAACTGTTTTTT.

V and J are TRBV5-6 and TRBJ1-4; D ambiguous. The germline V and J ends were trimmed by 4 bases and 6 bases, with 7 bases remaining between them. Germline V lookup: CDR1 SGHDT, CDR2 YYEEEE. The length of the CDR3 is 12 residues. Here the CDR3 DNA reads TGTGCCAGCAGCCTCCGGGATGAAAAACTGTTTTTT. Translating it yields CASSLRDEKLFF. Drawing the rest from reference TRBV5-6 and TRBJ1-4, the complete variable domain is DAGVTQSPTHLIKTRGQQVTLRCSPKSGHDTVSWYQQALGQGPQFIFQYYEEEERQRGNFPDRFSGHQFPNYSSELNVNALLLGDSALYLCASSLRDEKLFFGSGTQLSVL.

The chain links TRBV4-1 to TRBJ1-3; D ambiguous. The V end lost 4 bases, the J end lost 4 bases, and 14 bases lay between the germline ends. Germline V lookup: CDR1 MGHRA, CDR2 YSYEKL. This CDR3 contains 15 residues. DNA of the CDR3: TGCGCCAGCAGCCTGGAGGGCGTCGGGGGAAACACCATATATTTT. The encoded protein is CASSLEGVGGNTIYF.

The chain joins TRBV24-1 to TRBJ2-1; 9 positions match TRBD2. The V gene's germline CDR1 is KGHDR and CDR2 SFDVKD. This CDR3 spans 15 amino acids. The V segment lost 10 bases and the J segment 0 bases; nucleotides outside the gene matches: 6. CDR3 nucleotides: TGTGCCACGGCGGGAGGGGGAAGCTCCTACAATGAGCAGTTCTTC. As protein: CATAGGGSSYNEQFF.